The 23 T cell receptor beta chains reported below all come from one sample, sequenced in a study of early T cells in non-severe SARS-CoV-2 infection. TCRdb re-called the 5' RACE reads through MiXCR, storing one row per CDR3 protein. The table shows about 50,000 distinct CDR3 sequences, with less than 9.5% occurring only once. The specimen was whole blood. Receptors originate from an adult who was a healthcare worker with PCR-confirmed SARS-CoV-2 infection or an uninfected control (not recorded which).

V gene TRBV28 combines with J gene TRBJ1-2; TRBD1 matches at 11 bases. CDR1 and CDR2 (germline): MDHEN, SYDVKM. CDR3 length: 14 residues. The V segment lost 10 bases and the J segment 4 bases; nucleotides outside the gene matches: 8. This chain's CDR3 is CAITTGTGGYGYTF. The DNA of the CDR3 is TGTGCCATTACCACCGGGACAGGGGGCTATGGCTACACCTTC.

The table lists this clonotype with a few counts. The chain joins TRBV3-1 to TRBJ1-3; 10 nucleotides agree with TRBD1. The J segment lost 8 bases and the V segment lost 1 base, leaving 5 bases of the junction unmatched. This CDR3 comprises 15 residues. Germline V CDR1 and CDR2: LGHDT, YNNKEL (reference sequence). CDR3 loop: CASSQAGTGADTIYF. The DNA for the CDR3 is TGTGCCAGCAGCCAAGCCGGGACAGGGGCTGACACCATATATTTT.

The V call is TRBV19, the J call TRBJ2-1, with a weak D call TRBD2 (7 bases). Looked up from germline, CDR1 is LNHDA and CDR2 is SQIVND (reference sequence). The V end was cut by 2 bases, the J end by 7 bases, with 18 bases between. The CDR3 spans 16 residues. Here the CDR3 DNA reads TGTGCCAGTAGTATAATTAGGGGGGGCCTTTGGAATGAGCAGTTCTTC. Amino acid sequence: CASSIIRGGLWNEQFF.

J is TRBJ2-1 and V is TRBV6-4; possibly TRBD1 for D (5 bases). This CDR3 has 14 amino acids. Germline values: CDR1 MRHNA, CDR2 SNTAGT. V was shortened by 4 bases and J by 8 bases, with 15 bases between the two germline ends. Written as DNA, the CDR3 is TGTGCCAGCAGTGCAGGGCCTGAGGCCTATGAGCAGTTCTTC. Translated, it gives CASSAGPEAYEQFF.

The rearrangement links TRBV29-1 to TRBJ2-1; TRBD1 agrees at 7 bases. The junction had 12 bases not matched to a gene; V was cut back by 8 bases and J by 5 bases. The CDR3 length is 14 residues. Germline V gene lookup returns CDR1 SQVTM and CDR2 ANQGSEA. CDR3 in DNA: TGCAGCCCGAACCGGGACAGCCTAGACAATGAGCAGTTCTTC. Translating gives CSPNRDSLDNEQFF.

This clonotype appeared many times. The genes are TRBV15 and TRBJ1-1; D may be TRBD1 (6 bases). From germline, CDR1 is LNHNV and CDR2 YYDKDF (reference sequence). The CDR3 covers 15 residues. Deletions cut 2 bases from V and 1 base from J, with 11 bases between. The CDR3, as DNA: TGTGCCACCAGCAGAACAGGGATAGGGAACACTGAAGCTTTCTTT. This encodes CATSRTGIGNTEAFF.

This clonotype was counted only a few times. The chain employs TRBV21-1 and TRBJ2-1; TRBD1, the table's D call, lacks a check against the DNA. TRBV21-1 is annotated as a pseudogene. The CDR3 runs to 14 residues. CDR3 residues: CASSTGTQHNEQFF. DNA for the CDR3: TGTGCCAGCAGCACAGGGACGCAGCACAATGAGCAGTTCTTC.

This clonotype was seen a few times. This chain links TRBV12-3 or TRBV12-4 with TRBJ1-1; D uncertain. The CDR3 spans 11 residues. V was pared by 3 bases and J by 9 bases, with 8 bases between. The CDR3 DNA reads TGTGCCAGCAGTTTTCGCAACCAAGCTTTCTTT. Protein sequence: CASSFRNQAFF.

This clonotype was detected ten times or more. J is TRBJ2-5 and V is TRBV20-1; D may match TRBD1 or TRBD2 (6 bases each). CDR1 is DFQATT and CDR2 is SNEGSKA in the germline V gene (reference sequence). The V and J ends lost 3 bases and 5 bases respectively, with 13 bases between them. CDR3 length equals 13 residues. Here the CDR3 reads CSASSRGGETQYF. Here the CDR3 DNA reads TGCAGTGCTAGTTCTCGAGGGGGGGAGACCCAGTACTTC.

The table lists this clonotype with a few counts. This chain links TRBV29-1 with TRBJ2-7, with D possibly being TRBD1 (5 bases). Germline V gene data show CDR1 as SQVTM and CDR2 as ANQGSEA. V was pared by 7 bases and J by 5 bases, with 12 bases between. The CDR3 spans 11 residues. The CDR3 DNA sequence: TGCAGCGGACAAAACAGGAACGAGCAGTACTTC. Translation: CSGQNRNEQYF.

In DNA, the CDR3 is TGTGCCAGCAGCCCCAGACAGGGTTGGGCTAGCGGAAACAATGAGCAGTTCTTC. It codes for CASSPRQGWASGNNEQFF. The chain has TRBV7-9 and TRBJ2-1; D may match TRBD1 or TRBD2 (7 bases each). There are 18 residues in the CDR3. The V and J ends lost 5 bases and 5 bases respectively, with 25 bases between them. CDR1 is SEHNR, CDR2 FQNEAQ, per germline (reference sequence).

Notes on this clonotype: A clone one base away is much larger, so this may be a read error. The CDR3 DNA reads TGCAGCGTTTCCGGGACAGACACCTACGAGCAGTACTTC. It yields the protein CSVSGTDTYEQYF. The chain has TRBV29-1 and TRBJ2-7; 7 bases map to TRBD1. The germline CDR1 and CDR2 sequences are SQVTM and ANQGSEA. The CDR3 is 13 residues long. Unmatched junction bases numbered 6, after V lost 5 bases and J lost 2 bases.

This clonotype was observed a handful of times. The gene calls are TRBV12-3 or TRBV12-4 and TRBJ1-6; D might be TRBD1 (5 bases). V was clipped by 9 bases and J by 5 bases, with 14 bases between them. CDR3 length equals 14 residues. For the CDR3, the DNA is TGTGCCAGTCTTGGGGGACTTGATAATTCACCCCTCCACTTT. Residues: CASLGGLDNSPLHF.

The chain combines TRBV10-3 with TRBJ1-4; 7 bases agree with TRBD1. V was clipped by 2 bases and J by 11 bases; unmatched bases: 2. Germline loops: CDR1 ENHRY, CDR2 SYGVKD. This CDR3 comprises 12 residues. The CDR3 sequence is CAISEGDSKLFF. DNA of the CDR3: TGTGCCATCAGTGAGGGGGACAGTAAACTGTTTTTT.

This clonotype appeared a few times. This sequence joins TRBV5-6 and TRBJ2-7; D uncertain. Trimming took off 0 bases at V and 3 bases at J, with 13 bases between the two ends. Looked up from germline, CDR1 is SGHDT and CDR2 is YYEEEE. The CDR3 is 15 amino acids. This CDR3 reads CASSLGNIIVYEQYF. The DNA for the CDR3 is TGTGCCAGCAGCTTGGGAAACATCATAGTCTACGAGCAGTACTTC. Full variable domain (outside the CDR3, taken from reference TRBV5-6 and TRBJ2-7): DAGVTQSPTHLIKTRGQQVTLRCSPKSGHDTVSWYQQALGQGPQFIFQYYEEEERQRGNFPDRFSGHQFPNYSSELNVNALLLGDSALYLCASSLGNIIVYEQYFGPGTRLTVT.

V usage is TRBV6-2 or TRBV6-3 and J usage is TRBJ1-1, with D perhaps matching TRBD1 (5 bases). The CDR3 length is 13 residues. Trimming shortened V by 4 bases and J by 2 bases, and 8 bases separated the two germline ends. From germline, CDR1 is MNHEY and CDR2 SVGEGT. CDR3 sequence (DNA): TGTGCCAGCAGTTGGCAGGGCAACACTGAAGCTTTCTTT. Protein: CASSWQGNTEAFF.

This clonotype was counted only a few times. The chain recombines TRBV10-1 with TRBJ2-7; no clear D. This CDR3 spans 12 amino acids. Germline CDR1 WNHNN, CDR2 SYGVQD (reference sequence). Between the trimmed V and J ends, which lost 3 bases and 7 bases, there was a span of 10 bases. The CDR3 loop is CASSEGPGEQYF. In DNA, the CDR3 is TGCGCCAGCAGTGAAGGACCTGGGGAGCAGTACTTC.

The rearrangement uses TRBV28 and TRBJ2-5; D remains unclear. Per germline, CDR1 MDHEN and CDR2 SYDVKM. The CDR3 length is 15 residues. V was cut by 3 bases and J by 2 bases, with 13 bases left in between. CDR3 nucleotide sequence: TGTGCCAGCAGTTTCACCCTCACATCTCAAGAGACCCAGTACTTC. Its translation is CASSFTLTSQETQYF.

The chain carries TRBV5-1 and TRBJ2-7; 7 nucleotides align to TRBD1. This CDR3 spans 17 amino acids. Germline assignment: CDR1 SGHRS and CDR2 YFSETQ. The V segment lost 0 bases and the J segment 2 bases; nucleotides outside the gene matches: 11. CDR3 DNA: TGCGCCAGCAGCTTGGCCAGCTCGTCAGGGGGTACCTACGAGCAGTACTTC. Its translation: CASSLASSSGGTYEQYF. The entire variable domain, with the rest obtained from reference TRBV5-1 and TRBJ2-7, is as follows: KAGVTQTPRYLIKTRGQQVTLSCSPISGHRSVSWYQQTPGQGLQFLFEYFSETQRNKGNFPGRFSGRQFSNSRSEMNVSTLELGDSALYLCASSLASSSGGTYEQYFGPGTRLTVT.

The CDR3: CASSPPTSSGQYF. The DNA for the CDR3 is TGTGCCAGCAGCCCCCCGACTAGCAGCGGGCAGTATTTT. The genes are TRBV5-6 and TRBJ2-3; 7 bases line up with TRBD2. V shed 4 bases and J 11 bases; nucleotides not matched to a gene: 10. The CDR3 covers 13 residues. CDR1 is SGHDT, CDR2 YYEEEE, per germline.

In this sample, this clonotype turned up a few times. The CDR3 nucleotides read TGTGCCAGCAGTTACTCCGAGGGACGGGCGACTAGTGGGGTTCCCGAGCAGTTCTTC. Translation gives CASSYSEGRATSGVPEQFF. The genes are TRBV6-2 or TRBV6-3 and TRBJ2-1; a weak D match, TRBD2 (6 bases). V was shortened by 0 bases and J by 10 bases, with 28 bases between the two germline ends. The germline V gene encodes CDR1 MNHEY and CDR2 SVGEGT. The CDR3 runs to 19 residues.

This clonotype was counted ten times or more. V gene TRBV7-2 combines with J gene TRBJ1-4; D remains ambiguous. The CDR3 has 18 residues. Trimming took off 2 bases at V and 7 bases at J, with 23 bases between the two ends. CDR1 and CDR2 from the germline V gene are SGHTA and FQGNSA. The CDR3 sequence is CASSLQVPVGTNSEKLFF. The CDR3 coding sequence is TGTGCCAGCAGCTTACAGGTTCCCGTTGGAACTAATTCTGAAAAACTGTTTTTT.

The CDR3 spells CASSPVGNSPLHF. The CDR3 nucleotides read TGTGCCAGCAGTCCGGTGGGTAATTCACCCCTCCACTTT. This chain uses TRBV25-1 with TRBJ1-6; no reliable D call. Trimming took 5 bases from V and 6 from J, leaving 8 bases between them. Germline V gene lookup returns CDR1 MGHDK and CDR2 SYGVNS. This CDR3 region has 13 residues.